These 21 T cell receptor beta chains were sequenced from one sample in a study of CD8 T cells in Susac syndrome. Reverse transcription of roughly 0.5 to 1 ug RNA was carried out with random hexamers. TCRdb recomputed calls from the immunoSEQ multiplex PCR reads with MiXCR, one row per CDR3 protein. This sample has under 200,000 distinct CDR3 sequences, with 85% to 95% found just once. The material sequenced was CD8+ T cells from PBMCs. All receptors come from a human donor with multiple sclerosis.

This rearrangement joins TRBV20-1 to TRBJ2-7, with 10 bases aligning to TRBD2. Germline V gene data show CDR1 as DFQATT and CDR2 as SNEGSKA (reference sequence). There are 14 residues in the CDR3. Trimming removed 1 base from V and 4 bases from J; junction bases left unmatched: 4. As DNA, the CDR3 is TGCAGTGCTAGAGCCCAGCGGGGGGGATACGAGCAGTACTTC. Its protein product is CSARAQRGGYEQYF.

The chain recombines TRBV29-1 with TRBJ1-2; D gene uncertain. CDR3 size: 12 residues. Germline CDR1 and CDR2: SQVTM and ANQGSEA. V lost 0 bases and J 4 bases, leaving 6 bases between the germline ends. In DNA form, the CDR3 reads TGCAGCGTTGAAGAAATGGGCTATGGCTACACCTTC. Amino acid sequence: CSVEEMGYGYTF.

The chain is built from TRBV30 and TRBJ2-4; perhaps TRBD1 as D (5 bases). With 3 bases removed from V and 2 bases from J, the gap between germline ends came to 11 bases. CDR1 and CDR2 (germline): GTSNPN, SVGIG (reference sequence). The CDR3 is made up of 14 amino acids. CDR3 sequence: CAWSRDSTKNIQYF. In nucleotides, the CDR3 is TGTGCCTGGAGCCGTGACAGCACCAAAAACATTCAGTACTTC.

The rearrangement joins TRBV7-9 to TRBJ2-6; 9 bases match TRBD1. Germline-derived CDR1 and CDR2 are SEHNR and FQNEAQ (reference sequence). Losses at the gene ends were 10 bases for V and 0 bases for J; bases not matched to a gene: 1. The CDR3 runs to 14 residues. The DNA for the CDR3 is TGTGCCAAACAGGGGGCCTCTGGGGCCAACGTCCTGACTTTC. It yields the protein CAKQGASGANVLTF.

V usage is TRBV30 and J usage is TRBJ2-2; D unresolved. The CDR3 extends over 14 amino acids. V dropped 0 bases and J dropped 3 bases, with 8 bases sitting between them. Germline values: CDR1 GTSNPN, CDR2 SVGIG (reference sequence). The CDR3 DNA is TGTGCCTGGAGTGTACTGACATACACCGGGGAGCTGTTTTTT. It translates to CAWSVLTYTGELFF.

This chain joins TRBV27 and TRBJ1-1; D gene ambiguous. The CDR3 has 14 residues. Trimming cost V 0 bases and J 3 bases, with 8 bases left between them. Germline V gene lookup returns CDR1 MNHEY and CDR2 SMNVEV (reference sequence). The CDR3 DNA reads as TGTGCCAGCAGTTTATCCCGGGTCTACACTGAAGCTTTCTTT. Protein sequence: CASSLSRVYTEAFF.

The CDR3 spells CASSSFSGGDSDTQYF. The CDR3 DNA reads as TGTGCCAGCAGCTCCTTTAGCGGGGGGGACTCGGATACGCAGTATTTT. The chain has TRBV7-2 and TRBJ2-3; 11 nucleotides agree with TRBD2. The CDR3 runs 16 residues. Per the germline V gene, CDR1 is SGHTA and CDR2 is FQGNSA. With 4 bases clipped from V and 6 bases from J, the junction kept 9 bases outside the gene matches.

CDR3 in amino acids: CASSLMLDVRNEQFF. The CDR3 DNA sequence: TGTGCCAGCAGTTTAATGCTAGATGTCCGCAATGAGCAGTTCTTC. The chain recombines TRBV27 with TRBJ2-1, with no clear D. The ends were cut back, 2 bases at V and 6 bases at J, with 14 bases in the middle. The CDR3 length is 15 residues. From germline, CDR1 is MNHEY and CDR2 SMNVEV (reference sequence).

This clonotype was detected a few times. V is TRBV14 and J is TRBJ2-7; the D gene is possibly TRBD2 (6 bases). The CDR3 sequence is 15 residues long. The germline V gene encodes CDR1 SGHDN and CDR2 FVKESK. The germline V and J ends were trimmed by 6 bases and 3 bases, with 18 bases remaining between them. DNA of the CDR3: TGTGCCAGCAGTGCCGGGACTTCAGGGAGCTACGAGCAGTACTTC. This sequence encodes CASSAGTSGSYEQYF.

The CDR3: CSVEEGSGNEQFF. CDR3 coding DNA: TGCAGCGTTGAAGAGGGGTCGGGCAATGAGCAGTTCTTC. This chain uses TRBV29-1 with TRBJ2-1; D gene unclear. Germline CDR1 SQVTM, CDR2 ANQGSEA. The CDR3 is 13 amino acids. The V and J ends lost 0 bases and 6 bases respectively, with 9 bases between them.

This chain links TRBV2 with TRBJ2-7, with D unclear. The V gene lost 4 bases and the J gene lost 6 bases, with 7 bases spanning the gap. Germline assignment: CDR1 SNHLY and CDR2 FYNNEI. This CDR3 comprises 11 residues. CDR3 amino acids: CASSAQGEQYF. Written as DNA, the CDR3 is TGTGCCAGCAGTGCTCAAGGCGAGCAGTACTTC.

The V call is TRBV5-1, the J call TRBJ1-1; D gene ambiguous. The CDR3 totals 14 residues. The V gene lost 0 bases and the J gene lost 2 bases, with 8 bases spanning the gap. Germline CDR1 and CDR2: SGHRS and YFSETQ. The CDR3 sequence is CASSLAALNTEAFF. The CDR3, as DNA: TGCGCCAGCAGCTTGGCGGCTCTCAACACTGAAGCTTTCTTT.

The V gene is TRBV9, the J gene TRBJ1-6; a possible D gene is TRBD1 (6 bases). CDR1 is SGDLS and CDR2 is YYNGEE in the germline V gene. The V gene lost 0 bases and the J gene lost 15 bases, with 10 bases spanning the gap. The length of the CDR3 is 12 residues. The CDR3 nucleotides are TGTGCCAGCAGCGTAGTCGGAGGGGGCCTCCACTTT. It is translated as CASSVVGGGLHF.

The genes are TRBV9 and TRBJ1-4; tentative D call: TRBD1 (5 bases). V lost 3 bases and J lost 7, with 19 bases in between. The CDR3 contains 16 residues. Germline CDR1 is SGDLS and CDR2 is YYNGEE. The CDR3 protein is CASSAPVGVRFEKLFF. As DNA, the CDR3 is TGTGCCAGCAGCGCCCCGGTGGGGGTACGGTTTGAAAAACTGTTTTTT.

The chain is built from TRBV5-4 and TRBJ1-1; D is ambiguous. From germline, CDR1 is SGHNT and CDR2 YYREEE (reference sequence). There are 15 residues in the CDR3. V was trimmed by 2 bases and J by 0 bases, leaving 11 bases between them. The CDR3 nucleotides read TGTGCCAGCAGCTTAGGCGTCGGACTGAACACTGAAGCTTTCTTT. This sequence encodes CASSLGVGLNTEAFF.

This sequence joins TRBV2 and TRBJ2-7; D gene ambiguous. V shed 4 bases and J shed 4 bases, with 8 bases lying between them. In germline, CDR1 is SNHLY, CDR2 FYNNEI. This CDR3 is 12 amino acids long. The CDR3 nucleotides read TGTGCCAGCAGTGGTGAGGTTTACGAGCAGTACTTC. It translates to CASSGEVYEQYF.

The chain recombines TRBV9 with TRBJ1-6; 7 positions agree with TRBD1. Unmatched junction bases numbered 14, after V lost 4 bases and J lost 7 bases. Germline CDR1 SGDLS, CDR2 YYNGEE. CDR3 length: 17 residues. The CDR3 DNA reads as TGTGCCAGCAGCCCCCACCCGCTCGGGACAGTGAATTCACCCCTCCACTTT. This translates into CASSPHPLGTVNSPLHF.

CDR3 loop: CASIEHGQPQETQYF. CDR3 nucleotide sequence: TGTGCCAGCATCGAGCATGGGCAGCCCCAAGAGACCCAGTACTTC. The chain couples TRBV3-1 to TRBJ2-5; D is unresolved. Germline V gene data show CDR1 as LGHDT and CDR2 as YNNKEL (reference sequence). The length of the CDR3 is 15 residues. Trimming took off 7 bases at V and 1 base at J, with 16 bases between the two ends.

The V gene is TRBV2, the J gene TRBJ2-2; D remains unclear. Germline lookup yields CDR1 SNHLY and CDR2 FYNNEI. The V and J ends lost 7 bases and 15 bases respectively, with 12 bases between them. The CDR3 is made up of 10 amino acids. The CDR3 is CASIGPMLFF. CDR3 nucleotide sequence: TGTGCCAGCATCGGCCCAATGTTGTTTTTT.

The chain couples TRBV4-2 to TRBJ2-1; D not certain. The CDR3 spans 12 residues. CDR1 and CDR2 from the germline V gene are LGHNA and YNFKEQ. Trimming cost V 3 bases and J 10 bases, with 10 bases left between them. CDR3: CASSQGDQEQFF. Here the CDR3 DNA reads TGTGCCAGCAGCCAGGGCGACCAGGAGCAGTTCTTC.

The chain joins TRBV9 to TRBJ1-2; 7 positions match TRBD1. With V trimmed by 3 bases and J by 6 bases, 2 bases remained unmatched. The germline V gene encodes CDR1 SGDLS and CDR2 YYNGEE. This CDR3 has 12 residues. CDR3 DNA: TGTGCCAGCAGCGAAACAGGGGATGGCTACACCTTC. As protein: CASSETGDGYTF.